A single sample gave rise to the 27 T cell receptor beta chains below, sequenced in a study of shared T cell receptors in the human thymus. Only in-frame clones appear in the TCRdb table, and some are missing; sequencing was by immunoSEQ multiplex PCR. The sample lists 500,000 to 550,000 clones; more than 75% were seen once. These data were also filed under a second study, of human thymus T cells.

The sequenced sample consisted of thymocytes. These receptors originate from a boy under three years old with a congenital heart defect.

This chain connects TRBV4-3 to TRBJ2-5, with D perhaps matching TRBD2 (5 bases). Germline V lookup: CDR1 LGHNA, CDR2 YSLEER. V was pared by 4 bases and J by 2 bases, with 17 bases between. CDR3 length: 16 amino acids. CDR3 in DNA: TGCGCCAGCAGCCCTGAGTCGAGGACTGAGCAAGAGACCCAGTACTTC. Residues: CASSPESRTEQETQYF.

This clone was observed a few times. The J gene is TRBJ2-3, the V gene TRBV5-4; D call uncertain. The V end was cut by 5 bases, the J end by 1 base, with 8 bases between. Per the germline V gene, CDR1 is SGHNT and CDR2 is YYREEE (reference sequence). This CDR3 spans 13 amino acids. The CDR3 region has the DNA TGTGCCAGCAGTGCGGTGGGCACAGATACGCAGTATTTT. It specifies CASSAVGTDTQYF.

The chain couples TRBV4-3 to TRBJ2-2; TRBD2 matches at 7 bases. From germline, CDR1 is LGHNA and CDR2 YSLEER. The CDR3 is 18 amino acids. With V trimmed by 4 bases and J by 6 bases, 17 bases remained unmatched. The CDR3 DNA follows: TGCGCCAGCAGCCGGGTATCTGGGAGGGCCGGAGGGGCCGGGGAGCTGTTTTTT. It translates to CASSRVSGRAGGAGELFF.

The V call is TRBV4-1, the J call TRBJ2-7; maybe TRBD1 (5 bases). This CDR3 has 14 residues. The germline CDR1 and CDR2 sequences are MGHRA and YSYEKL. The ends were cut back, 3 bases at V and 0 bases at J, with 9 bases in the middle. CDR3 DNA sequence: TGCGCCAGCAGCCAGGGGCGGAGCTCCTACGAGCAGTACTTC. It yields the protein CASSQGRSSYEQYF.

In DNA, the CDR3 is TGTGCCAGCAGCCAAGAGGCCCCTACGGGATGCACAGATACGCAGTATTTT. The encoded protein is CASSQEAPTGCTDTQYF. The chain recombines TRBV14 with TRBJ2-3; possible D gene TRBD2, 5 bases. The V end lost 0 bases, the J end lost 1 base, and 14 bases lay between the germline ends. Germline V gene sequence: CDR1 SGHDN, CDR2 FVKESK. The CDR3 totals 17 residues. The entire variable domain, with the rest obtained from reference TRBV14 and TRBJ2-3, is as follows: EAGVTQFPSHSVIEKGQTVTLRCDPISGHDNLYWYRRVMGKEIKFLLHFVKESKQDESGMPNNRFLAERTGGTYSTLKVQPAELEDSGVYFCASSQEAPTGCTDTQYFGPGTRLTVL.

The chain uses TRBV5-6 and TRBJ2-1, with 10 bases aligning to TRBD2. V was pared by 5 bases and J by 3 bases, with 8 bases of the junction left unmatched. Germline assignment: CDR1 SGHDT and CDR2 YYEEEE. The CDR3 runs 16 residues. The CDR3 protein is CASSSRTSGLYNEQFF. The CDR3 DNA reads as TGTGCCAGCAGTTCGAGGACTAGCGGTCTCTACAATGAGCAGTTCTTC. Drawing the rest from reference TRBV5-6 and TRBJ2-1, the complete variable domain is DAGVTQSPTHLIKTRGQQVTLRCSPKSGHDTVSWYQQALGQGPQFIFQYYEEEERQRGNFPDRFSGHQFPNYSSELNVNALLLGDSALYLCASSSRTSGLYNEQFFGPGTRLTVL.

This rearrangement joins TRBV15 to TRBJ2-7, with 10 bases fitting TRBD2. Germline CDR1 LNHNV, CDR2 YYDKDF (reference sequence). V dropped 5 bases and J dropped 3; count of bases not matched to a gene: 7. The CDR3 covers 15 residues. The CDR3 DNA follows: TGTGCCACCAGCGAACCATCTAGCGGGAGCTACGAGCAGTACTTC. This codes for CATSEPSSGSYEQYF.

This clone was found a few times. The gene calls are TRBV5-1 and TRBJ2-2; 10 nucleotides match TRBD2. The CDR3 runs 19 residues. V trimming: 3 bases; J trimming: 1 base; junction bases outside the gene matches: 12. Germline V gene data show CDR1 as SGHRS and CDR2 as YFSETQ. The CDR3 loop is CASSWGGSSGSRNTGELFF. In DNA, the CDR3 is TGCGCCAGCAGCTGGGGAGGTTCTAGCGGGAGTCGGAACACCGGGGAGCTGTTTTTT. Using reference TRBV5-1 and TRBJ2-2 for the parts outside the CDR3, the full variable domain is KAGVTQTPRYLIKTRGQQVTLSCSPISGHRSVSWYQQTPGQGLQFLFEYFSETQRNKGNFPGRFSGRQFSNSRSEMNVSTLELGDSALYLCASSWGGSSGSRNTGELFFGEGSRLTVL.

The chain uses TRBV5-6 and TRBJ1-1; D might be TRBD1 (5 bases). Germline V gene lookup returns CDR1 SGHDT and CDR2 YYEEEE. The V gene lost 4 bases and the J gene lost 1 base, with 14 bases spanning the gap. The CDR3 has 15 amino acids. The CDR3 DNA follows: TGTGCCAGCAGCCCGTTGGGGCACGGGAACACTGAAGCTTTCTTT. This codes for CASSPLGHGNTEAFF.

V gene TRBV6-1 combines with J gene TRBJ2-1; 8 bases align to TRBD2. Germline CDR1 and CDR2: MNHNS and SASEGT. This CDR3 is 16 amino acids long. J gave up 4 bases and V 0 bases, and 5 bases lay outside the gene matches. DNA for the CDR3: TGTGCCAGCAGTGAAGCGCAACTAGCGGATTACAATGAGCAGTTCTTC. Protein sequence: CASSEAQLADYNEQFF.

The CDR3: CATTAPGLATLEQYF. The CDR3 DNA is TGTGCCACCACGGCCCCGGGACTAGCAACCCTCGAGCAGTACTTC. The chain joins TRBV6-5 to TRBJ2-7; 9 nucleotides line up with TRBD2. The CDR3 spans 15 residues. Trimming took 10 bases from V and 6 from J; bases not matched to a gene: 16. Looked up from germline, CDR1 is MNHEY and CDR2 is SVGAGI.

In this sample, this clone turned up a few times. The J gene is TRBJ2-1, the V gene TRBV28, with D possibly matching TRBD1 (6 bases). The CDR3 length is 14 residues. Per the germline V gene, CDR1 is MDHEN and CDR2 is SYDVKM. The V and J ends lost 3 bases and 7 bases respectively, with 13 bases between them. The CDR3 here is CASSFITGLNEQFF. The CDR3 nucleotides read TGTGCCAGCAGTTTTATAACAGGGCTGAATGAGCAGTTCTTC.

The V call is TRBV11-2, the J call TRBJ2-3; TRBD2 matches at 16 bases. The CDR3 spans 19 residues. The germline CDR1 and CDR2 sequences are SGHAT and FQNNGV. The V segment lost 1 base and the J segment 3 bases; nucleotides outside the gene matches: 7. Written as DNA, the CDR3 is TGTGCCAGCAGCTTAGCCCCTGGGACTAGCGGGAGGGTTACAGATACGCAGTATTTT. As protein: CASSLAPGTSGRVTDTQYF.

The genes are TRBV15 and TRBJ2-7; 11 nucleotides match TRBD2. The germline gives CDR1 LNHNV, CDR2 YYDKDF (reference sequence). The J segment lost 6 bases and the V segment lost 1 base, leaving 5 bases of the junction unmatched. This CDR3 spans 15 amino acids. CDR3 residues: CATSRGSGRAAEQYF. In DNA, the CDR3 is TGTGCCACCAGCAGAGGTAGCGGGAGGGCCGCCGAGCAGTACTTC.

The rearrangement links TRBV2 to TRBJ2-7; TRBD1 matches at 7 bases. The V gene end was trimmed by 5 bases and the J gene end by 2 bases; junction bases not matched to a gene: 9. CDR1 is SNHLY, CDR2 FYNNEI, per germline. This CDR3 has 15 amino acids. CDR3 region: CASSRQGPWAYEQYF. CDR3 DNA: TGTGCCAGCAGTCGACAGGGCCCGTGGGCCTACGAGCAGTACTTC.

The J gene is TRBJ1-2, the V gene TRBV29-1, with 10 bases matching TRBD1. With 6 bases clipped from V and 6 bases from J, the junction kept 16 bases outside the gene matches. The germline CDR1 and CDR2 sequences are SQVTM and ANQGSEA. The CDR3 has 16 residues. CDR3 sequence: CSVTLWDRGGGDGYTF. The CDR3 region has the DNA TGCAGCGTAACTCTTTGGGACAGGGGAGGAGGTGATGGCTACACCTTC.

The chain has TRBV11-3 and TRBJ2-3, with a tentative D call TRBD2 (6 bases). Between the trimmed V and J ends, which lost 0 bases and 1 base, there was a span of 8 bases. Germline CDR1 and CDR2: SGHNT and YENEEA. CDR3 length: 15 residues. The CDR3 here is CASSLDKRGTDTQYF. In DNA form, the CDR3 reads TGTGCCAGCAGCTTAGATAAGCGGGGCACAGATACGCAGTATTTT.

This chain uses TRBV25-1 with TRBJ2-3, with 11 nucleotides matching TRBD2. The V gene's germline CDR1 is MGHDK and CDR2 SYGVNS. J was trimmed by 0 bases and V by 6 bases; bases with no gene match: 8. The CDR3 length is 17 residues. The CDR3 loop is CASSPPRTSGSTDTQYF. The CDR3 region has the DNA TGTGCCAGCAGCCCCCCCCGGACTAGCGGGAGCACAGATACGCAGTATTTT.

The chain uses TRBV11-3 and TRBJ2-1, with 13 bases fitting TRBD2. With 3 bases clipped from V and 9 bases from J, the junction kept 8 bases outside the gene matches. The germline V gene has CDR1 SGHNT and CDR2 YENEEA. CDR3 length: 16 amino acids. CDR3 coding DNA: TGTGCCAGCAGCTTCCGGACTAGCGGGAGTTGGGGTGAGCAGTTCTTC. Translated: CASSFRTSGSWGEQFF.

This clone was picked up a small number of times. The V gene is TRBV28, the J gene TRBJ1-2; TRBD1 is a possible D gene (5 bases). Germline V gives CDR1 MDHEN, CDR2 SYDVKM. Trimming removed 4 bases at V and 4 bases at J, with 16 bases between. This CDR3 has 15 residues. The CDR3: CASSSVHPRGYGYTF. DNA of the CDR3: TGTGCCAGCAGTTCGGTTCACCCAAGGGGCTATGGCTACACCTTC.

The CDR3 loop is CASSPTSGRGNEQFF. DNA of the CDR3: TGTGCCAGCAGCCCGACCTCCGGGAGAGGGAATGAGCAGTTCTTC. The chain employs TRBV7-9 and TRBJ2-1; D perhaps matches TRBD2 (6 bases). Germline V gene lookup returns CDR1 SEHNR and CDR2 FQNEAQ (reference sequence). V lost 5 bases and J lost 7, with 18 bases in between. CDR3 length equals 15 residues.

This sequence joins TRBV28 and TRBJ1-5; no clear D. V was shortened by 5 bases and J by 4 bases, with 9 bases between the two germline ends. Germline V CDR1 and CDR2: MDHEN, SYDVKM. The CDR3 covers 13 residues. CDR3: CASSAWENQPQHF. The DNA of the CDR3 is TGTGCCAGCAGTGCATGGGAGAATCAGCCCCAGCATTTT.

This clone showed up just a few times. The rearrangement links TRBV28 to TRBJ1-5; a weak D match, TRBD1 (6 bases). V gave up 3 bases and J gave up 6 bases, with 15 bases separating them. From germline, CDR1 is MDHEN and CDR2 SYDVKM. The CDR3 spans 15 residues. CDR3 sequence (DNA): TGTGCCAGCAGTTTTCTGCGGGGGGCTGGTCAGCCCCAGCATTTT. This encodes CASSFLRGAGQPQHF.

This sequence joins TRBV18 and TRBJ2-3, with 11 bases fitting TRBD2. This CDR3 contains 21 residues. The V gene's germline CDR1 is KGHSH and CDR2 LQKENI. V lost 3 bases and J lost 4; bases outside the gene matches: 21. CDR3 sequence: CASSPPPEHSRLAGGADTQYF. DNA for the CDR3: TGTGCCAGCTCACCCCCCCCAGAACATTCTCGGCTAGCGGGAGGTGCAGATACGCAGTATTTT. Full variable domain (remainder filled in from reference TRBV18 and TRBJ2-3): NAGVMQNPRHLVRRRGQEARLRCSPMKGHSHVYWYRQLPEEGLKFMVYLQKENIIDESGMPKERFSAEFPKEGPSILRIQQVVRGDSAAYFCASSPPPEHSRLAGGADTQYFGPGTRLTVL.

The gene calls are TRBV5-1 and TRBJ2-5; TRBD2 aligns across 14 bases. Germline V CDR1 and CDR2: SGHRS, YFSETQ. The CDR3 spans 18 residues. The V and J ends lost 2 bases and 4 bases, in that order; junction bases with no gene match: 10. The chain's CDR3 is CASSLRATSGRVGETQYF. DNA for the CDR3: TGCGCCAGCAGCTTAAGGGCGACTAGCGGGAGGGTAGGAGAGACCCAGTACTTC.

The chain uses TRBV14 and TRBJ2-1; no firm D call. V dropped 4 bases and J dropped 9 bases, with 13 bases sitting between them. The CDR3 length is 13 residues. Germline CDR1 is SGHDN and CDR2 is FVKESK. The CDR3 nucleotides read TGTGCCAGCAGCCGTAAAACGCAGCGTGAGCAGTTCTTC. Its translation: CASSRKTQREQFF.

J is TRBJ2-4 and V is TRBV19, with D perhaps matching TRBD2 (6 bases). The CDR3 contains 15 residues. CDR1 LNHDA and CDR2 SQIVND come from the germline V gene (reference sequence). With 8 bases removed from V and 0 bases from J, the gap between germline ends came to 14 bases. CDR3 coding DNA: TGTGCCAGTTCCTGGGGAGGTGGAGCCAAAAACATTCAGTACTTC. Its translation: CASSWGGGAKNIQYF.